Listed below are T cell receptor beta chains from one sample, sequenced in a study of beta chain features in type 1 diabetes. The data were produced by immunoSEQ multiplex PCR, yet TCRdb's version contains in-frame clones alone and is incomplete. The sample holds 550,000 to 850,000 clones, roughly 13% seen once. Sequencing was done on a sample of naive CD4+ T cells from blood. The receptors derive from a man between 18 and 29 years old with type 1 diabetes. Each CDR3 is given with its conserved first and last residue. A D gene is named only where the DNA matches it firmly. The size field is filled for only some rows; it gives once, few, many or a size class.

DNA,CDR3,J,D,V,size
TGTGCCAGCTCACCGGACAGGGAAGAGACCCAGTACTTC,CASSPDREETQYF,TRBJ2-5,TRBD1,TRBV18,few
TGTGCCTGGAGTGTACAGACAGTTAATAGCAATCAGCCCCAGCATTTT,CAWSVQTVNSNQPQHF,TRBJ1-5,NA,TRBV30,NA
TGTGCCAGCTCACCCTCGGGCAGCACCCAAGAGACCCAGTACTTC,CASSPSGSTQETQYF,TRBJ2-5,NA,TRBV18,few
TGTGCCAGCAGCACGACACCCGAACGGGCTGAAGCTTTCTTT,CASSTTPERAEAFF,TRBJ1-1,NA,TRBV7-9,NA
TGTGCCAGCAGTGAAATGCTAGGTCGGGAGCAGTACTTC,CASSEMLGREQYF,TRBJ2-7,NA,TRBV2,few
TGTGCCATCAGTGAGGTTGGGTATTCCAGCACAGATACGCAGTATTTT,CAISEVGYSSTDTQYF,TRBJ2-3,NA,TRBV10-3,NA
TGTGCCAGCTCACCACCCGGAGGGGGGGACATTCAGTACTTC,CASSPPGGGDIQYF,TRBJ2-4,NA,TRBV18,few
TGCGCCAGCAGCCCCAATCAGGGGGCTAACACTGAAGCTTTCTTT,CASSPNQGANTEAFF,TRBJ1-1,TRBD1,TRBV5-1,NA
TGTGCCAGCAGTGAGTCTAGCGGGGCCGAGTATTTT,CASSESSGAEYF,TRBJ2-3,TRBD2,TRBV2,NA
TGTGCCAGCAGCCGACAAAAGGGAGGCGGTTTAGAGACCCAGTACTTC,CASSRQKGGGLETQYF,TRBJ2-5,NA,TRBV14,few
TGTGCCAGCTCACTGGGGACTAGCGGGGGAGATACGCAGTATTTT,CASSLGTSGGDTQYF,TRBJ2-3,TRBD2,TRBV18,few
TGTGCCAGCAGTTTAGGCAGGGGATCCGGCACTGAAGCTTTCTTT,CASSLGRGSGTEAFF,TRBJ1-1,NA,TRBV28,NA
TGTGCCAGTAGCCCCGGGGGTGCGAACACCGGGGAGCTGTTTTTT,CASSPGGANTGELFF,TRBJ2-2,NA,TRBV19,NA
TGTGCCATCAGGGGACAGGGGCCTGATCTATTTAGCTACACCTTC,CAIRGQGPDLFSYTF,TRBJ1-2,TRBD1,TRBV10-3,few
TGTGCCAGCAGTCAACACGGGATTAACTATGGCTACACCTTC,CASSQHGINYGYTF,TRBJ1-2,NA,TRBV28,NA
TGCGCCAGCACACTAGCGGGGGGCCCCGGGGAGCTGTTTTTT,CASTLAGGPGELFF,TRBJ2-2,TRBD2,TRBV4-1,NA
TGTGCCTGGGTCAGACACTCGAACTCCTACGAGCAGTACTTC,CAWVRHSNSYEQYF,TRBJ2-7,NA,TRBV30,few
TGTGCCAGTAGTTTACCGGGGTCGCAGCCCCAGCATTTT,CASSLPGSQPQHF,TRBJ1-5,NA,TRBV19,NA
TGTGCCAGCAGTTACCCGGGCAGGAGCTATGGCTACACCTTC,CASSYPGRSYGYTF,TRBJ1-2,NA,TRBV6-6,NA
TGTGCCAGCAGCCAGGGAACGCTGAACACTGAAGCTTTCTTT,CASSQGTLNTEAFF,TRBJ1-1,NA,TRBV14,NA
TGTGCCATCAGCCCTAATGAGCACGAAGAGACCCAGTACTTC,CAISPNEHEETQYF,TRBJ2-5,NA,TRBV10-3,few
TGTGCCATCAGACCCGGGACGGCCAGGGGCTATGGCTACACCTTC,CAIRPGTARGYGYTF,TRBJ1-2,NA,TRBV6-5,NA
TGTGCCAGCTCACTTCTGACAGCGAACACTGAAGCTTTCTTT,CASSLLTANTEAFF,TRBJ1-1,NA,TRBV18,NA
TGTGCCAGCAGCTTATTGCGGCTGAGTACAGATACGCAGTATTTT,CASSLLRLSTDTQYF,TRBJ2-3,NA,TRBV7-8,NA
TGTGCCAGCAGCTTGTTAGCCTACGAGCAGTACTTC,CASSLLAYEQYF,TRBJ2-7,NA,TRBV13,NA
TGTGCCAGCAGCTTCGGGACAGGGGCGACTGAAGCTTTCTTT,CASSFGTGATEAFF,TRBJ1-1,TRBD1,TRBV7-9,few
TGTGCCTGGAGTGGGTCAAATTCACCCCTCCACTTT,CAWSGSNSPLHF,TRBJ1-6,NA,TRBV30,few
TGTGCCAGCAGTGCACAGGGAACAGGGAACTATGGCTACACCTTC,CASSAQGTGNYGYTF,TRBJ1-2,NA,TRBV6-5,NA
TGTGCCAGCAGCCAAGAGGCCCTGGGGATTCGGACTAACTATGGCTACACCTTC,CASSQEALGIRTNYGYTF,TRBJ1-2,NA,TRBV4-2,NA
TGTGCCAGCAGCCAAACAGGTAGCAATCAGCCCCAGCATTTT,CASSQTGSNQPQHF,TRBJ1-5,NA,TRBV14,NA
TGCGCCAGCAGCCTCTTTTTAGGGACAGGTGAAAAACTGTTTTTT,CASSLFLGTGEKLFF,TRBJ1-4,TRBD1,TRBV4-1,NA
TGCGCCAGCAGTGAGTCGACAGCGGGGATATCCTACGAGCAGTACTTC,CASSESTAGISYEQYF,TRBJ2-7,TRBD2,TRBV10-1,NA
TGTGCCAGCAGCTTAGCAGCAGACCAGCCCCAGCATTTT,CASSLAADQPQHF,TRBJ1-5,NA,TRBV7-9,NA
TGTGCCTGGAGTGTACGTCGGGGGTTCGCAGATACGCAGTATTTT,CAWSVRRGFADTQYF,TRBJ2-3,NA,TRBV30,few
TGTGCCAGCAGTTCATCGGACAGGGAGGTCACTGAAGCTTTCTTT,CASSSSDREVTEAFF,TRBJ1-1,TRBD1,TRBV28,NA
TGTGCCAGCAGCTTAGAGTTGGGGCTAGCGGGCTACAATGAGCAGTTCTTC,CASSLELGLAGYNEQFF,TRBJ2-1,TRBD2,TRBV7-7,NA
TGTGCCAGCAGCCCCCCCGGGTGGTACCAAGAGACCCAGTACTTC,CASSPPGWYQETQYF,TRBJ2-5,NA,TRBV11-1,few
TGTGCCAGCAGCTCCGGAGTAGGTCAGCCCCAGCATTTT,CASSSGVGQPQHF,TRBJ1-5,NA,TRBV7-2,few
TGTGCCTGGATAAAGTGGACACCCGGAAACACCATATATTTT,CAWIKWTPGNTIYF,TRBJ1-3,NA,TRBV30,few
TGTGCCATCAGTGCGGGCAGGGAGGGTAATTCACCCCTCCACTTT,CAISAGREGNSPLHF,TRBJ1-6,NA,TRBV10-3,NA